The rows below give T cell receptor beta chains drawn from one sample of a study of blood T cells in healthy people across ages. TCRdb independently ran MiXCR on the 5' RACE reads; one entry per CDR3 protein. This table holds about 930,000 distinct CDR3 sequences, about 27% found once. This same sample was also taken into another study, of T cells of mothers and their children.

The specimen was blood. These receptor sequences come from a woman in her thirties or forties in good health. Both conserved end residues are part of each CDR3. A D gene is named only where the DNA matches it firmly. Not all rows give a size; the values are once, few, many and, for expanded clones, a class.

TRBJ2-7 | . | TRBV5-1 | many | CASSLRGPRGGYEQYF | TGCGCCAGCAGCTTAAGGGGTCCAAGAGGAGGCTACGAGCAGTACTTC
TRBJ2-1 | TRBD2 | TRBV20-1 | . | CSAREVAGDNEQFF | TGCAGTGCTAGGGAAGTAGCGGGAGACAATGAGCAGTTCTTC
TRBJ1-6 | . | TRBV7-2 | . | CASSLQLVGDDSPLHF | TGTGCCAGCAGCCTACAACTCGTGGGGGATGATTCACCCCTCCACTTT
TRBJ1-1 | . | TRBV6-2/TRBV6-3 | . | CAGSYDRNTEAFF | TGTGCCGGCAGTTACGACAGGAACACTGAAGCTTTCTTT
TRBJ2-5 | . | TRBV4-1 | . | CASSQDGSWTGRTQYF | TGCGCCAGCAGCCAAGATGGGTCCTGGACGGGTAGGACGCAGTACTTC
TRBJ1-5 | . | TRBV5-1 | many | CASSLGRDQPQHF | TGTGCCAGCAGCTTAGGCAGGGATCAGCCCCAGCATTTT
TRBJ1-2 | . | TRBV6-5 | few | CASSRSDIERAYYGYTF | TGTGCCAGCAGCCGATCGGACATAGAAAGGGCCTACTATGGCTACACCTTC
TRBJ1-4 | . | TRBV5-1 | . | CASTDGVANEKLFF | TGCGCCAGCACCGACGGGGTGGCTAATGAAAAACTGTTTTTT
TRBJ2-3 | . | TRBV18 | few | CASSPRDRSGTQYF | TGTGCCAGCTCACCCCGGGACCGGTCGGGCACGCAGTATTTT
TRBJ1-2 | . | TRBV20-1 | once | CSAPLQVDYGYTF | TGCAGTGCTCCCCTACAGGTAGACTATGGCTACACCTTC
TRBJ1-1 | . | TRBV10-3 | . | CATRQSMNTEAFF | TGTGCCACGCGACAGAGCATGAACACTGAAGCTTTCTTT
TRBJ2-2 | . | TRBV5-1 | . | CASSLGGLDTGELFF | TGCGCCAGCAGCTTGGGGGGGTTGGACACCGGGGAGCTGTTTTTT
TRBJ1-1 | . | TRBV12-3/TRBV12-4 | few | CASRLYSTEAFF | TGTGCCAGCAGGCTCTATTCCACTGAAGCTTTCTTT
TRBJ2-5 | . | TRBV11-2 | few | CASSLELITGETQYF | TGTGCCAGCAGCTTAGAACTCATTACGGGGGAGACCCAGTACTTC
TRBJ2-7 | TRBD1 | TRBV4-3 | many | CASSLLRQGAYEQYF | TGCGCCAGCAGCCTCCTAAGACAGGGTGCCTACGAGCAGTACTTC
TRBJ2-5 | . | TRBV5-1 | few | CASSLGEDRQEQYF | TGCGCCAGCAGCTTGGGGGAGGATCGACAGGAGCAGTACTTC
TRBJ1-1 | . | TRBV7-2 | . | CASSLLPRGGGTEAFF | TGTGCCAGCAGCTTATTGCCCCGCGGGGGGGGCACTGAAGCTTTCTTT
TRBJ2-3 | . | TRBV7-2 | once | CVSSSLPGDTQYF | TGTGTCAGCAGCTCACTACCCGGGGATACGCAGTATTTT
TRBJ2-5 | TRBD2 | TRBV28 | . | CASSCLAGEETQYF | TGTGCCAGCAGTTGCTTAGCGGGGGAAGAGACCCAGTACTTC
TRBJ2-7 | TRBD1 | TRBV27 | once | CASRRTGSYERYF | TGTGCCAGCAGGCGGACAGGGAGCTACGAGCGGTACTTC
TRBJ2-1 | . | TRBV2 | . | CASSRSWQGEQFF | TGTGCCAGCAGTCGCAGTTGGCAGGGAGAGCAGTTCTTC
TRBJ2-3 | . | TRBV21-1 | . | CASSGRGGGLRRDTQYF | TGTGCCAGCAGCGGAAGGGGGGGTGGGCTTAGGCGGGATACGCAGTATTTT
TRBJ2-5 | TRBD1 | TRBV20-1 | . | CSTRGESGTGAFVKQYF | TGCAGTACTAGAGGGGAATCCGGGACAGGGGCCTTTGTGAAGCAGTACTTC
TRBJ2-7 | . | TRBV5-1 | few | CASSLVGGHSSYEQYF | TGCGCCAGCAGCTTGGTCGGGGGCCATAGCTCCTACGAGCAGTACTTC
TRBJ2-1 | . | TRBV19 | . | CASRNQGDGGYNEQFF | TGTGCCAGTAGAAACCAAGGGGATGGGGGATACAATGAGCAGTTCTTC
TRBJ2-5 | TRBD2 | TRBV7-2 | few | CASSSGLGGGTQYF | TGTGCCAGCAGCTCGGGACTAGGCGGGGGGACCCAGTACTTC
TRBJ2-1 | TRBD2 | TRBV20-1 | . | CSAREGSGGPETQFF | TGCAGTGCTAGAGAAGGTAGCGGGGGACCAGAGACCCAGTTCTTC
TRBJ2-5 | . | TRBV11-2 | many | CASSPGPLGTQYF | TGTGCCAGCAGCCCCGGACCCCTTGGGACCCAGTACTTC
TRBJ2-3 | . | TRBV29-1 | many | CSVPASHTDTQYF | TGCAGCGTTCCCGCGTCCCACACAGATACGCAGTATTTT
TRBJ2-5 | . | TRBV9 | many | CASSSRYRETQYF | TGTGCCAGCAGCTCTCGCTACAGAGAGACCCAGTACTTC
TRBJ2-3 | TRBD2 | TRBV20-1 | few | CSASGGGGTDTQYF | TGCAGTGCTAGCGGGGGGGGCGGAACAGATACGCAGTATTTT
TRBJ1-1 | TRBD1 | TRBV29-1 | . | CSVAGGRSTEAFF | TGCAGCGTTGCAGGGGGGCGTAGCACTGAAGCTTTCTTT
TRBJ1-1 | TRBD1 | TRBV12-3/TRBV12-4 | few | CASSFRGRGTEAFF | TGTGCCAGCAGTTTCAGGGGGCGGGGGACTGAAGCTTTCTTT
TRBJ2-7 | . | TRBV4-2 | many | CASSQDSRTYEQYF | TGTGCCAGCAGCCAAGATAGCAGGACCTACGAGCAGTACTTC
TRBJ1-2 | . | TRBV2 | few | CASSSHGLEGYTF | TGTGCCAGCAGTTCACATGGGTTGGAGGGCTACACCTTC
TRBJ1-6 | TRBD1 | TRBV4-3 | . | CASAMDYTTGAGNSPLHF | TGCGCCAGCGCAATGGATTATACGACAGGGGCCGGTAATTCACCCCTCCACTTT
TRBJ2-2 | . | TRBV6-5 | . | CASSYWEGGAAGELFF | TGTGCCAGCAGTTACTGGGAGGGGGGCGCGGCAGGGGAGCTGTTTTTT
TRBJ2-7 | TRBD1 | TRBV28 | . | CASNKPRTGGVQYF | TGTGCCAGCAATAAACCCAGGACAGGCGGAGTGCAGTACTTC
TRBJ1-1 | . | TRBV12-3/TRBV12-4 | few | CASSYRQVNTEAFF | TGTGCCAGCAGCTACCGACAGGTGAACACTGAAGCTTTCTTT
TRBJ2-1 | TRBD2 | TRBV20-1 | many | CSARDLLAANNEQFF | TGCAGTGCTAGAGATTTGCTAGCGGCAAACAATGAGCAGTTCTTC
TRBJ1-2 | TRBD1 | TRBV5-6 | many | CASSPGQGHYGYTF | TGTGCCAGCAGCCCCGGACAGGGGCACTATGGCTACACCTTC
TRBJ2-2 | TRBD1 | TRBV12-3/TRBV12-4 | . | CASSSPRTGDTGELFF | TGTGCCAGCAGTTCCCCCAGGACAGGGGACACCGGGGAGCTGTTTTTT
TRBJ1-1 | . | TRBV7-2 | . | CASSSPGLPIIEAFF | TGTGCCAGCAGCTCCCCGGGACTACCGATTATCGAAGCTTTCTTT
TRBJ2-5 | TRBD1 | TRBV14 | few | CASSRTGIGGLETQYF | TGTGCCAGCAGCCGGACAGGAATTGGTGGTTTGGAGACCCAGTACTTC
TRBJ1-4 | . | TRBV7-9 | few | CASSLEGARGEKLFF | TGTGCCAGCAGCTTAGAGGGCGCTAGAGGTGAAAAACTGTTTTTT
TRBJ2-7 | TRBD1 | TRBV5-1 | . | CASSSGQGTAQYF | TGCGCCAGCAGCTCTGGACAGGGAACGGCGCAGTACTTC
TRBJ2-7 | . | TRBV6-5 | many | CASSYSPPRVDEQYF | TGTGCCAGCAGTTACTCGCCGCCCAGGGTGGACGAGCAGTACTTC
TRBJ2-3 | . | TRBV20-1 | many | CSARDGTDTQYF | TGCAGTGCTAGAGATGGCACAGATACGCAGTATTTT